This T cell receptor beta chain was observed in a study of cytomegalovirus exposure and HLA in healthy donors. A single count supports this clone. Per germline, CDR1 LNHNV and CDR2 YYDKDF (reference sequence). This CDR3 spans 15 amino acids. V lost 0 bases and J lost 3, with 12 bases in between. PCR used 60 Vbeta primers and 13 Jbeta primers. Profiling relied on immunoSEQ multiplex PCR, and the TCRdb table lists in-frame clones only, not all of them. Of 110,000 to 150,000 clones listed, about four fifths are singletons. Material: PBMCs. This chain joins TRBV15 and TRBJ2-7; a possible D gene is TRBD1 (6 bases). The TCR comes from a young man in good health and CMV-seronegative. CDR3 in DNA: TGTGCCACCAGCAGAGATGGGGCAGGGGTCTACGAGCAGTACTTC. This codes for CATSRDGAGVYEQYF.